Following are 13 T cell receptor beta chains from one sample sequenced in a study of human T cells and chemical hapten exposure. Time point specified: patch test 1, 2 weeks after DPC sensitization. Treatment indicated: therapeutic diphenylcyclopropenone sensitization with weekly scalp DPC. TCRdb re-derived calls from the RACE reads in MiXCR, one entry per CDR3 protein. In the table there are about 340,000 distinct CDR3 sequences, around 6.9% of which are singletons. Specimen: whole blood, collected in connection with sensitization to the hapten diphenylcyclopropenone (DPC). The source of these receptors is a woman aged 18-35 years with alopecia areata. Some clones in this sample may be carry-over from other donors' samples.

This clonotype has at least ten counts. The chain has TRBV18 and TRBJ2-7, with a weak D call TRBD1 (6 bases). The CDR3 runs to 14 residues. Trimming shortened V by 4 bases and J by 0 bases, and 10 bases separated the two germline ends. Germline CDR1 and CDR2: KGHSH and LQKENI. The CDR3 sequence: CASSRDRRSYEQYF. CDR3 sequence (DNA): TGTGCCAGCTCACGTGACAGGCGCTCCTACGAGCAGTACTTC.

The chain employs TRBV24-1 and TRBJ1-5; D is unresolved. The CDR3 sequence is 12 residues long. Germline assignment: CDR1 KGHDR and CDR2 SFDVKD. Trimming took off 4 bases at V and 11 bases at J, with 11 bases between the two ends. This chain's CDR3 is CATSDNGLAQHF. The CDR3 nucleotides are TGTGCCACCAGTGACAACGGTCTGGCCCAGCATTTT.

V is TRBV9 and J is TRBJ2-3; the D gene could be TRBD1 or TRBD2 (5 bases each). The CDR3 contains 14 residues. Looked up from germline, CDR1 is SGDLS and CDR2 is YYNGEE. Trimming pared 0 bases from V and 6 bases from J, leaving 11 bases between. The CDR3 protein is CASSVGPGQDTQYF. The DNA for the CDR3 is TGTGCCAGCAGCGTAGGACCGGGGCAGGATACGCAGTATTTT.

This clonotype has just a few counts. This chain links TRBV7-3 with TRBJ2-1; D ambiguous. The V gene's germline CDR1 is SGHTA and CDR2 FQGTGA. Trimming pared 3 bases from V and 6 bases from J, leaving 12 bases between. The CDR3 loop spans 14 amino acids. The CDR3 DNA sequence: TGTGCCAGCAGCTTTACGGGCTTCCCCAATGAGCAGTTCTTC. It specifies CASSFTGFPNEQFF.

This clonotype was observed many times. The rearrangement joins TRBV20-1 to TRBJ1-2, with TRBD1 matching over 7 bases. The CDR3 has 14 residues. Trimming cost V 1 base and J 3 bases; bases outside gene matches: 5. Germline assignment: CDR1 DFQATT and CDR2 SNEGSKA (reference sequence). CDR3 nucleotides: TGCAGTGCTAGAGGGGGACAGCCGGACTATGGCTACACCTTC. Translation: CSARGGQPDYGYTF.

This clonotype was observed at least ten times. V gene TRBV10-2 combines with J gene TRBJ2-3, with D tentatively TRBD2 (6 bases). Germline CDR1 WSHSY, CDR2 SAAADI. The length of the CDR3 is 15 residues. Trimming removed 2 bases from V and 3 bases from J, with 12 bases in between. The CDR3 region is CASSEGDSWTDTQYF. CDR3 DNA sequence: TGCGCCAGCAGTGAGGGGGACTCTTGGACAGATACGCAGTATTTT.

DNA of the CDR3: TGTGCCATCACCCCGGACGCTGACCCAAACACTGAAGCTTTCTTT. Its protein is CAITPDADPNTEAFF. V is TRBV10-3 and J is TRBJ1-1; D call uncertain. CDR1 ENHRY and CDR2 SYGVKD come from the germline V gene. The V and J ends lost 7 bases and 2 bases respectively, with 17 bases between them. This CDR3 is 15 amino acids long.

A note on this clonotype: This may be a read error: a much more frequent sequence differs by one nucleotide. The J gene is TRBJ2-7, the V gene TRBV12-3 or TRBV12-4; the D call may be TRBD1 or TRBD2 (7 bases each). The last part of the DNA fits TRBJ2-1 better; the J call may be wrong. This CDR3 contains 15 residues. CDR3 loop: CASSSQGGLTYEQFF. For the CDR3, the DNA is TGTGCCAGCAGTTCCCAGGGGGGGCTGACCTACGAGCAGTTCTTC.

In its sample, this clonotype was seen a few times. The chain joins TRBV7-2 to TRBJ1-5; D unclear. Germline lookup yields CDR1 SGHTA and CDR2 FQGNSA. Trimming stripped 3 bases from V and 1 base from J, with 7 bases between. The CDR3 spans 14 residues. CDR3 region: CASSFLQSNQPQHF. CDR3 DNA sequence: TGTGCCAGCAGCTTCTTACAGAGCAATCAGCCCCAGCATTTT.

The chain carries TRBV6-5 and TRBJ1-1; D ambiguous. In germline, CDR1 is MNHEY, CDR2 SVGAGI. CDR3 length: 11 residues. Trimming pared 7 bases from V and 3 bases from J, leaving 6 bases between. The CDR3 sequence: CASKGYTEAFF. The DNA of the CDR3 is TGTGCCAGCAAGGGATACACTGAAGCTTTCTTT.

This clonotype was recorded many times. The rearrangement uses TRBV27 and TRBJ2-7, with D perhaps TRBD1 or TRBD2 (6 bases each). V was pared by 5 bases and J by 3 bases, with 14 bases between. Per germline, CDR1 MNHEY and CDR2 SMNVEV (reference sequence). The CDR3 is 14 residues long. The CDR3 region has the DNA TGTGCCAGCAGTCCCCGTGGGGGGCTCTACGAGCAGTACTTC. The encoded protein is CASSPRGGLYEQYF.

This clonotype showed up many times. The CDR3 coding sequence is TGTGCCAGCAGCTTCTCTGGGGCCAAAAACATTCAGTACTTC. It codes for CASSFSGAKNIQYF. This chain uses TRBV5-6 with TRBJ2-4; D is unclear. Germline CDR1 and CDR2: SGHDT and YYEEEE. V was clipped by 2 bases and J by 1 base, with 7 bases between them. The CDR3 sequence is 14 residues long.

This clonotype has a handful of counts. The V gene is TRBV29-1, the J gene TRBJ1-2; perhaps TRBD1 as D (5 bases). V lost 7 bases and J 4 bases, leaving 13 bases between the germline ends. The CDR3 sequence is 12 residues long. Germline CDR1 SQVTM, CDR2 ANQGSEA. This CDR3 is CSAGRGTYGYTF. CDR3 nucleotide sequence: TGCAGCGCTGGACGGGGGACCTATGGCTACACCTTC.